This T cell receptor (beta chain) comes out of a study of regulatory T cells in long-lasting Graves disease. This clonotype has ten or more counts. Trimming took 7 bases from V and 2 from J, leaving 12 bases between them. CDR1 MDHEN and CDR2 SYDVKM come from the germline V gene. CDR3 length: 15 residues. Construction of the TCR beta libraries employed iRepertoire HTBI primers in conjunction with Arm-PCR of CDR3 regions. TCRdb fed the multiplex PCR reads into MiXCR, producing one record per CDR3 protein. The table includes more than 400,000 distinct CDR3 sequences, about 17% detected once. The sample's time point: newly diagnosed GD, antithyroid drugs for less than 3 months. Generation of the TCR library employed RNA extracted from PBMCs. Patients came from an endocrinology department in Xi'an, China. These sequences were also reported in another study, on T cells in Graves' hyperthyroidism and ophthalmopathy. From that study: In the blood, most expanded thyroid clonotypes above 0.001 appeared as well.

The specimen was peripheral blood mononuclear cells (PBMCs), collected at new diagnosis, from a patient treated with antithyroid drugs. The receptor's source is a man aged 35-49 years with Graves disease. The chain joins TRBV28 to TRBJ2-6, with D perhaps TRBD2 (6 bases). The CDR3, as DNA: TGTGCCAGCATCAACGGGGGAGCTGGGGCCAACGTCCTGACTTTC. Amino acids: CASINGGAGANVLTF.